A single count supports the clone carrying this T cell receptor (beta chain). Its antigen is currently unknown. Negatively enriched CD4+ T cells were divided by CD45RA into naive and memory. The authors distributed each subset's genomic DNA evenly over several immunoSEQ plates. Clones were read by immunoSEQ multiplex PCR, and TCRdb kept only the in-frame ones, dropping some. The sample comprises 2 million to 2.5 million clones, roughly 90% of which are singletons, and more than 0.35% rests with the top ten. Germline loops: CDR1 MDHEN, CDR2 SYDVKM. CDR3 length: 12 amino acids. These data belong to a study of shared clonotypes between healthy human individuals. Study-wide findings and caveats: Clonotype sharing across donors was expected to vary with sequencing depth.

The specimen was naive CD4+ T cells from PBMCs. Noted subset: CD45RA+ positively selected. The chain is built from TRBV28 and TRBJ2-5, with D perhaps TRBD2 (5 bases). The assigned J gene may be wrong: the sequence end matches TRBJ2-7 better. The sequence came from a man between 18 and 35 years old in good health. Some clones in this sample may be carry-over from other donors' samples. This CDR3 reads CASSRGSREQYF. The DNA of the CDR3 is TGTGCCAGCAGTCGAGGGTCGCGCGAGCAGTACTTC.